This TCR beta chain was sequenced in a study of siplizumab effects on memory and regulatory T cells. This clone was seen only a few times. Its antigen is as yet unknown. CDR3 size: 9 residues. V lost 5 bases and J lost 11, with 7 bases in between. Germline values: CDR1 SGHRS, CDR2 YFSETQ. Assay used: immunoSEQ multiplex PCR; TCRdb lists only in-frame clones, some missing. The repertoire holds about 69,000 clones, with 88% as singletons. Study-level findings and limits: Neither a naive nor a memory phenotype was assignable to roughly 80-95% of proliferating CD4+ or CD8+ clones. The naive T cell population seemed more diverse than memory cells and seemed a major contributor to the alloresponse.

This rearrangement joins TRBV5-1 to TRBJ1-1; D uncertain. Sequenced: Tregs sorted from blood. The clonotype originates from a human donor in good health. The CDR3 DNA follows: TGCGCCAGCAGTCTCAGCGCTTTCTTT. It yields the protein CASSLSAFF.